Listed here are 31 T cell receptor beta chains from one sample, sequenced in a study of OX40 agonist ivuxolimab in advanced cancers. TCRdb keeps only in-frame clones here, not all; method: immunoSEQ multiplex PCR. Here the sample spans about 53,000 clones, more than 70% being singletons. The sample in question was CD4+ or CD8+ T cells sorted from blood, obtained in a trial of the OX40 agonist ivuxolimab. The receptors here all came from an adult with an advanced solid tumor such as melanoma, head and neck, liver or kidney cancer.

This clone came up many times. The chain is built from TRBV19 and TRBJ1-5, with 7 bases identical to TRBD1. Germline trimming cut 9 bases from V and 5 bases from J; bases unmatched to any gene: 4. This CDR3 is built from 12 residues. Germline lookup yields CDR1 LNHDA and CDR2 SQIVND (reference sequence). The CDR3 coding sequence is TGTGCCAGCGGGACAGCCTATCAGCCCCAGCATTTT. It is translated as CASGTAYQPQHF.

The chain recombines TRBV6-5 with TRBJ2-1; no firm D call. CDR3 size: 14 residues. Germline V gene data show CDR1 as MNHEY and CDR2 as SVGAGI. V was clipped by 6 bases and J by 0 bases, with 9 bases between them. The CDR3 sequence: CASSSTSSYNEQFF. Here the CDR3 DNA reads TGTGCCAGCAGCTCCACGAGCTCCTACAATGAGCAGTTCTTC.

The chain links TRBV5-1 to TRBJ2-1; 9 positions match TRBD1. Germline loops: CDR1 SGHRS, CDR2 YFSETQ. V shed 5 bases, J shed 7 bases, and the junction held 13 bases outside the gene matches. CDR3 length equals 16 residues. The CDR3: CASRDLPGQGKNEQFF. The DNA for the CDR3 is TGCGCCAGCAGGGACCTACCGGGACAGGGTAAAAATGAGCAGTTCTTC.

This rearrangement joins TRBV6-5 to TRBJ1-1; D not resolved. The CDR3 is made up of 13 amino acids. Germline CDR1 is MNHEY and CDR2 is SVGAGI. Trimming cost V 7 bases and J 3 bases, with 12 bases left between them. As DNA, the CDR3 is TGTGCCAGCAATGAAAGGGATTACACTGAAGCTTTCTTT. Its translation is CASNERDYTEAFF.

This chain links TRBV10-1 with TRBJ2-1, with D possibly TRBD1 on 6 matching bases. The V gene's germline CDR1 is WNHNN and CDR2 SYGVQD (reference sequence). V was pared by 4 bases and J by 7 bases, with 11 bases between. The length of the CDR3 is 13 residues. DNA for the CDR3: TGCGCCAGCAGTGTGACAGGCGTAAATGAGCAGTTCTTC. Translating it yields CASSVTGVNEQFF.

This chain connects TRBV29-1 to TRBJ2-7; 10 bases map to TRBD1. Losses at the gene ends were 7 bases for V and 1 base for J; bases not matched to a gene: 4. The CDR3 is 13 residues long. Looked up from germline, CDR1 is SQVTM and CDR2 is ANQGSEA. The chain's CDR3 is CSAGTGASYEQYF. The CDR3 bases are TGCAGCGCCGGGACAGGGGCATCCTACGAGCAGTACTTC.

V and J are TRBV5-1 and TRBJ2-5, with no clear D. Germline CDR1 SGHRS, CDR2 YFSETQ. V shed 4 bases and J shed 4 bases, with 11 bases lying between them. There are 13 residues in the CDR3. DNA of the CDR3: TGCGCCAGCAGCCGACAAGAAGGAGAGACCCAGTACTTC. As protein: CASSRQEGETQYF. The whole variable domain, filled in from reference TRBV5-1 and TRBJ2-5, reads KAGVTQTPRYLIKTRGQQVTLSCSPISGHRSVSWYQQTPGQGLQFLFEYFSETQRNKGNFPGRFSGRQFSNSRSEMNVSTLELGDSALYLCASSRQEGETQYFGPGTRLLVL.

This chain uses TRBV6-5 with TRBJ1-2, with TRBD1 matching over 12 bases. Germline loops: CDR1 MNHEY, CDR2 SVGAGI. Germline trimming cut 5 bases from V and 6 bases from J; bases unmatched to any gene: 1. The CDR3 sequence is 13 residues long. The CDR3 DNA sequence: TGTGCCAGCAGTGGGGACAGGGGGCATGGCTACACCTTC. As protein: CASSGDRGHGYTF.

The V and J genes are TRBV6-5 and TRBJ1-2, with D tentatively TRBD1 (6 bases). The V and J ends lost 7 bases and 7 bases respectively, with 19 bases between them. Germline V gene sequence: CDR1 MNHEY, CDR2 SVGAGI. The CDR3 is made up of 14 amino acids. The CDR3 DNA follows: TGTGCCAGCACCCAGGGCCGGGGGCAAAGTGGCTACACCTTC. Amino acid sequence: CASTQGRGQSGYTF.

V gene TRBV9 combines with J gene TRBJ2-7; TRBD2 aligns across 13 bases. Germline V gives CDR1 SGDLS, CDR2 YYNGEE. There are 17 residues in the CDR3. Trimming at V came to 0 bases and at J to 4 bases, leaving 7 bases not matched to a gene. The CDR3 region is CASSVGGGLAGTYEQYF. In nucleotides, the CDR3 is TGTGCCAGCAGCGTAGGAGGGGGACTAGCGGGGACTTACGAGCAGTACTTC.

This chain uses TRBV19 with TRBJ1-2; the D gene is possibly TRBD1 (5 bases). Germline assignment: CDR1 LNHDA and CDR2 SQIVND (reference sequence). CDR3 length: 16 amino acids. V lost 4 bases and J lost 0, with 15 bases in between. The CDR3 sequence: CASSTQPQGANYGYTF. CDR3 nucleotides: TGTGCCAGTAGTACCCAGCCCCAGGGAGCTAACTATGGCTACACCTTC.

The CDR3 protein is CARRGLATKNTGELFF. CDR3 nucleotide sequence: TGTGCCAGAAGGGGCCTGGCGACAAAAAACACCGGGGAGCTGTTTTTT. This chain joins TRBV5-3 and TRBJ2-2; D is ambiguous. TRBV5-3 is known as an ORF, though its function is uncertain. Trimming cost V 5 bases and J 2 bases, with 16 bases left between them. The CDR3 is 16 residues long.

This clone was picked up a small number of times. CDR3 in amino acids: CASSLGAQPQHF. Here the CDR3 DNA reads TGTGCCAGCAGTTTAGGGGCTCAGCCCCAGCATTTT. The V and J genes are TRBV6-6 and TRBJ1-5; tentative D call: TRBD1 (5 bases). From germline, CDR1 is MNHNY and CDR2 SVGAGI (reference sequence). The V end was cut by 4 bases, the J end by 6 bases, with 7 bases between. The CDR3 is 12 residues long.

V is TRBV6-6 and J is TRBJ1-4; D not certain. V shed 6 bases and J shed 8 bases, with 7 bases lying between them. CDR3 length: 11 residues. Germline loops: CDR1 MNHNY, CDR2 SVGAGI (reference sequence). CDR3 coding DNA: TGTGCCAGCAGGGGTCGGGAAAAACTGTTTTTT. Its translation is CASRGREKLFF.

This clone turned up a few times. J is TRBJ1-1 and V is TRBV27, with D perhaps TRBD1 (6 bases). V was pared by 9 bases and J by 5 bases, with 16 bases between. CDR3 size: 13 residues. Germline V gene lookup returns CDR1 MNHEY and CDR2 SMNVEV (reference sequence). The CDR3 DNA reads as TGTGCCAGTATTCCACAGGGCGAAACTGAAGCTTTCTTT. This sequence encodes CASIPQGETEAFF.

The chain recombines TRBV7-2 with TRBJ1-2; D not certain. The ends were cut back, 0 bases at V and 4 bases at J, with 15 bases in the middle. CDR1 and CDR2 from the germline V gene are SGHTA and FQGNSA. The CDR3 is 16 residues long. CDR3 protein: CASSLATAQIGYGYTF. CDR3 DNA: TGTGCCAGCAGCTTAGCCACAGCCCAAATAGGCTATGGCTACACCTTC.

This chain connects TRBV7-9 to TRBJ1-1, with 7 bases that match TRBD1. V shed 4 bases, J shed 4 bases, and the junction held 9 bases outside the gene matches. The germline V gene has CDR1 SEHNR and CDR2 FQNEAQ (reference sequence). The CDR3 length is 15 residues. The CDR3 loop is CASSYRQGGRTEAFF. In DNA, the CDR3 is TGTGCCAGCAGCTACCGACAGGGAGGTCGCACTGAAGCTTTCTTT.

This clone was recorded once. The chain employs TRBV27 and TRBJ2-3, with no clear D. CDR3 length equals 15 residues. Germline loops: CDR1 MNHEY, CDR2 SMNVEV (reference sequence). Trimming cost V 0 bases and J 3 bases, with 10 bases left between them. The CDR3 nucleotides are TGTGCCAGCAGTTTATCGATGGCCCGGACAGATACGCAGTATTTT. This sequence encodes CASSLSMARTDTQYF.

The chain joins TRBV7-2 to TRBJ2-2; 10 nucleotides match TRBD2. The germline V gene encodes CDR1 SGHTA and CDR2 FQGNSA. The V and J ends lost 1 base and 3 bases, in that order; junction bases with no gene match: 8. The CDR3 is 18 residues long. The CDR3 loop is CASSLVASGRADTGELFF. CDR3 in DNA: TGTGCCAGCAGCTTAGTAGCCAGCGGGAGGGCGGACACCGGGGAGCTGTTTTTT. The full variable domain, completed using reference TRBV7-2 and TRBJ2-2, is GAGVSQSPSNKVTEKGKDVELRCDPISGHTALYWYRQSLGQGLEFLIYFQGNSAPDKSGLPSDRFSAERTGGSVSTLTIQRTQQEDSAVYLCASSLVASGRADTGELFFGEGSRLTVL.

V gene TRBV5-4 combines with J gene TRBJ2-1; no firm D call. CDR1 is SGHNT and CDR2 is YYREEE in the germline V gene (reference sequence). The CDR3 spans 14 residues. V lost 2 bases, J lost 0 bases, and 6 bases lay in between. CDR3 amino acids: CASSFRSSYNEQFF. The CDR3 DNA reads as TGTGCCAGCAGCTTTAGGAGCTCCTACAATGAGCAGTTCTTC.

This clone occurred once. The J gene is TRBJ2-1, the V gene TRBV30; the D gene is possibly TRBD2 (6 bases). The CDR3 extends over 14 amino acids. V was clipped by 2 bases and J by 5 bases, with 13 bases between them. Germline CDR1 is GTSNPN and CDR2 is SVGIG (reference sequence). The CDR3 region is CAWSRGRRDNEQFF. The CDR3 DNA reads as TGTGCCTGGAGTCGGGGGAGAAGGGACAATGAGCAGTTCTTC. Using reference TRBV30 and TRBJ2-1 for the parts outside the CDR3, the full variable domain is SQTIHQWPATLVQPVGSPLSLECTVEGTSNPNLYWYRQAAGRGLQLLFYSVGIGQISSEVPQNLSASRPQDRQFILSSKKLLLSDSGFYLCAWSRGRRDNEQFFGPGTRLTVL.

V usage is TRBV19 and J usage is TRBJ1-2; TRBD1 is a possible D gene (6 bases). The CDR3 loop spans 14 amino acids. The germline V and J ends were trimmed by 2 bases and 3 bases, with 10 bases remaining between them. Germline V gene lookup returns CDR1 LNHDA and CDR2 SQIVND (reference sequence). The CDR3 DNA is TGTGCCAGTAGTATAAGGACAGAAGACTATGGCTACACCTTC. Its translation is CASSIRTEDYGYTF.

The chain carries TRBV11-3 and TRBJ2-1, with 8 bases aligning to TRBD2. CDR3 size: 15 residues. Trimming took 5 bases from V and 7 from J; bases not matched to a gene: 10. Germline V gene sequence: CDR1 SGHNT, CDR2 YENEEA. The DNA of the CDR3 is TGTGCCAGCAGCGCTTACAGCGGGGGCATAAATGAGCAGTTCTTC. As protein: CASSAYSGGINEQFF.

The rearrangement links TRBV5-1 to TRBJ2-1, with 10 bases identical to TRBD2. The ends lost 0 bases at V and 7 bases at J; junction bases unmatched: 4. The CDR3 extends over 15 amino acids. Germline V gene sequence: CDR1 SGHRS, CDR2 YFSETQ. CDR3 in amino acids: CASSLGSGGWNEQFF. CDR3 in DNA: TGCGCCAGCAGCTTGGGTAGCGGGGGGTGGAATGAGCAGTTCTTC.

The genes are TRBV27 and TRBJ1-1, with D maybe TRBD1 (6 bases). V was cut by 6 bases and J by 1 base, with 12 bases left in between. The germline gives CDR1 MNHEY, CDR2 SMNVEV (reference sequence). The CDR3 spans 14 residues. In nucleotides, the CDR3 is TGTGCCAGCAGCCGGGGGGCGCCGAACACTGAAGCTTTCTTT. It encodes CASSRGAPNTEAFF.

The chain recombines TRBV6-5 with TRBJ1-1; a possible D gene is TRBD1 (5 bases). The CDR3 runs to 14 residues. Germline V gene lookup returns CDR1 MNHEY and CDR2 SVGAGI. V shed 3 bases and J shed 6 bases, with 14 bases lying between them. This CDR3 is CASSYGRTQAEAFF. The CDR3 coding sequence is TGTGCCAGCAGTTATGGAAGAACACAGGCTGAAGCTTTCTTT.

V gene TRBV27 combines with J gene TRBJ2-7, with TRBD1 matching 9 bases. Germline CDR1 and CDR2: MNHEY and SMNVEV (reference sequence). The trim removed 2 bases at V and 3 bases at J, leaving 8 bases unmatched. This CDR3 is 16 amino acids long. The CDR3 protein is CASSLKRATGGYEQYF. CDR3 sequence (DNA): TGTGCCAGCAGTTTAAAAAGGGCGACAGGGGGCTACGAGCAGTACTTC.

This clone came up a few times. CDR3 in DNA: TGCGCCAGCAGCCGGGGGACTAGTCGGCAAGAGACCCAGTACTTC. Translated, it gives CASSRGTSRQETQYF. This chain connects TRBV5-1 to TRBJ2-5, with 8 nucleotides matching TRBD2. Per the germline V gene, CDR1 is SGHRS and CDR2 is YFSETQ. The CDR3 spans 15 residues. The J segment lost 2 bases and the V segment lost 4 bases, leaving 7 bases of the junction unmatched.

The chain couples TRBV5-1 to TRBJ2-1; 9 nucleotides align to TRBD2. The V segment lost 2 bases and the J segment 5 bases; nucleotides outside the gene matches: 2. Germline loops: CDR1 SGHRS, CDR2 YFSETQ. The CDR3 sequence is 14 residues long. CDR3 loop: CASSFLAGNNEQFF. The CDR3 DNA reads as TGCGCCAGCAGCTTTCTAGCGGGGAACAATGAGCAGTTCTTC.

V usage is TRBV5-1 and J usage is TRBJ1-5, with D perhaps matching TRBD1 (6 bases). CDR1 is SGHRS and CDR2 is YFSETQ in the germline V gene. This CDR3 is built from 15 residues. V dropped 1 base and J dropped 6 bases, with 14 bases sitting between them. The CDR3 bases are TGCGCCAGCAGCTTGATGGCAGGGGAAAGTCAGCCCCAGCATTTT. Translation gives CASSLMAGESQPQHF.

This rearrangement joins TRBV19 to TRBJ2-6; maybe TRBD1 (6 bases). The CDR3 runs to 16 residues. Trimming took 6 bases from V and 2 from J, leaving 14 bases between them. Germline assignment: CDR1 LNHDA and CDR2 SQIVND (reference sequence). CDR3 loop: CASSPDSLPGANVLTF. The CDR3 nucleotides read TGTGCCAGTAGCCCGGACAGTTTACCTGGGGCCAACGTCCTGACTTTC.